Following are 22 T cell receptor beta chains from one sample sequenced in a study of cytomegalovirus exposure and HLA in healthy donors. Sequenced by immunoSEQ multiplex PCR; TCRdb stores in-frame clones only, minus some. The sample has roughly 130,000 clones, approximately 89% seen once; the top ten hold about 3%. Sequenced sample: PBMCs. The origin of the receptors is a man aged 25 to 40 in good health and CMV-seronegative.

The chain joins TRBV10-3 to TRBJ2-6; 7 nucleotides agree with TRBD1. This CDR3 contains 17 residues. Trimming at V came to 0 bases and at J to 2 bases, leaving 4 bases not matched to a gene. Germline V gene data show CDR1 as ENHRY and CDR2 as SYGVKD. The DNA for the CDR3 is TGTGCCATCAGTGAGTCAACAGGGGTTCCTGGGGCCAACGTCCTGACTTTC. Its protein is CAISESTGVPGANVLTF.

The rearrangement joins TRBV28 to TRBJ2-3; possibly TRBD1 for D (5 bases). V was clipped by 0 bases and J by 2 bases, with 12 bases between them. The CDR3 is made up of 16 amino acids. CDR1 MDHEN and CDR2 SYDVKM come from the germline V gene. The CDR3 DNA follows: TGTGCCAGCAGTTTATGGAAGGGGCCACTCACAGATACGCAGTATTTT. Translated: CASSLWKGPLTDTQYF.

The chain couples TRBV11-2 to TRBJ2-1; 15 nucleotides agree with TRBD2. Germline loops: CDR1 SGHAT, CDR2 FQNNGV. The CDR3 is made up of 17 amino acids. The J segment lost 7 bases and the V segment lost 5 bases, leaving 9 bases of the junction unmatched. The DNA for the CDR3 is TGTGCCAGCAGCCCCGGACTAGCGGGGGGGCCTCAAAATGAGCAGTTCTTC. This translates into CASSPGLAGGPQNEQFF.

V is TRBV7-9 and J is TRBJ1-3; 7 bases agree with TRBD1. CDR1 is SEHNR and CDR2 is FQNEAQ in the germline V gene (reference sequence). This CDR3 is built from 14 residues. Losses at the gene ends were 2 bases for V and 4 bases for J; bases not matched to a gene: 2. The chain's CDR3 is CASSLRGLGNTIYF. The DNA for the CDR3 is TGTGCCAGCAGCTTAAGGGGGCTCGGAAACACCATATATTTT.

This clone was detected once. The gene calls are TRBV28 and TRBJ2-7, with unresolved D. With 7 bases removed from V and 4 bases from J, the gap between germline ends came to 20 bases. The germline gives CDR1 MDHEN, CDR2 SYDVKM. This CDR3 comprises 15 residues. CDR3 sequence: CASTSVGSNLYEQYF. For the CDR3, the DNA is TGTGCCAGCACCTCGGTCGGGTCGAACCTATACGAGCAGTACTTC.

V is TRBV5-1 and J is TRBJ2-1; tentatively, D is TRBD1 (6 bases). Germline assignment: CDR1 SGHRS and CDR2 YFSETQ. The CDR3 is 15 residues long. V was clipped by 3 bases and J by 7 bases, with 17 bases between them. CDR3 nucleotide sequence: TGCGCCAGCAGCTCCACAGGGCTTGGTTTGAATGAGCAGTTCTTC. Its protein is CASSSTGLGLNEQFF.

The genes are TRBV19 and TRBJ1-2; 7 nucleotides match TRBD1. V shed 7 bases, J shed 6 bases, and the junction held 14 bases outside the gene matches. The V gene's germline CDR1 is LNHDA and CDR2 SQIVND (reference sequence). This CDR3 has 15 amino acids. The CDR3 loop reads CASTDEGAVYDGYTF. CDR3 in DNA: TGTGCCAGTACCGACGAGGGGGCAGTTTACGATGGCTACACCTTC. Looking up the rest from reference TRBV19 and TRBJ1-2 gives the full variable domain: DGGITQSPKYLFRKEGQNVTLSCEQNLNHDAMYWYRQDPGQGLRLIYYSQIVNDFQKGDIAEGYSVSREKKESFPLTVTSAQKNPTAFYLCASTDEGAVYDGYTFGSGTRLTVV.

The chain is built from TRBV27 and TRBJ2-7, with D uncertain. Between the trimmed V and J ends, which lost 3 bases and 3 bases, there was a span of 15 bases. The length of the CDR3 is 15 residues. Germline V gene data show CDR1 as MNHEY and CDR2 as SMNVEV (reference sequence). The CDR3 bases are TGTGCCAGCAGTTTGGGCAGCCACCCACTCTACGAGCAGTACTTC. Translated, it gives CASSLGSHPLYEQYF.

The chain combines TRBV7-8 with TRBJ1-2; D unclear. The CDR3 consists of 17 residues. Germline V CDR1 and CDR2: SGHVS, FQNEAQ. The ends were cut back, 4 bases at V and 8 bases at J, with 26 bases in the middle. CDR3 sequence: CASSSRTRTAASGGYTF. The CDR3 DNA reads TGTGCCAGCAGCTCAAGAACACGGACGGCAGCCTCGGGAGGCTACACCTTC.

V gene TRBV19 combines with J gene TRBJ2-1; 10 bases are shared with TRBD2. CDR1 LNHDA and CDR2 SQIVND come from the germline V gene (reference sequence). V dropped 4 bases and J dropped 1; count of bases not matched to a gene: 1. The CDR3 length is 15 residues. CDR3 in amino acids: CASSKAGGSYNEQFF. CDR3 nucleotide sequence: TGTGCCAGTAGTAAAGCGGGGGGGTCCTACAATGAGCAGTTCTTC.

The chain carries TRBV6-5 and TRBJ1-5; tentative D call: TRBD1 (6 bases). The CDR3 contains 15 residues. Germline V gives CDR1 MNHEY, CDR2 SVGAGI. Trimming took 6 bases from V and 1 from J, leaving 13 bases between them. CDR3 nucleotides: TGTGCCAGCAGCCCGCAGGGGTTGAGCAATCAGCCCCAGCATTTT. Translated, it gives CASSPQGLSNQPQHF.

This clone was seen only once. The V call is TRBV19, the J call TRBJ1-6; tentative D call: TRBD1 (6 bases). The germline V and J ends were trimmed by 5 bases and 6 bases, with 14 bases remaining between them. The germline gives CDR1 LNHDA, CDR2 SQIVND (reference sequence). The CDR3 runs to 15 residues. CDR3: CASSPTGHINSPLHF. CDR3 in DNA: TGTGCCAGTAGTCCTACGGGACACATTAATTCACCCCTCCACTTT.

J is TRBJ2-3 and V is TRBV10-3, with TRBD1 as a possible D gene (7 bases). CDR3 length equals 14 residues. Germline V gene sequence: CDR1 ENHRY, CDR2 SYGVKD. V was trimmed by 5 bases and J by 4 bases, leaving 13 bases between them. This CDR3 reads CAISQGGRADTQYF. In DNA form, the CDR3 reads TGTGCCATCAGTCAGGGGGGAAGAGCAGATACGCAGTATTTT.

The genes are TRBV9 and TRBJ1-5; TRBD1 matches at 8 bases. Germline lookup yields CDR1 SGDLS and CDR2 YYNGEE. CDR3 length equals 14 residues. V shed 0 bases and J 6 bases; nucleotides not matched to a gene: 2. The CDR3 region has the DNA TGTGCCAGCAGCGTAGGACAGGGGAGTCAGCCCCAGCATTTT. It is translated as CASSVGQGSQPQHF. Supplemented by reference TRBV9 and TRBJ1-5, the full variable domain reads DSGVTQTPKHLITATGQRVTLRCSPRSGDLSVYWYQQSLDQGLQFLIQYYNGEERAKGNILERFSAQQFPDLHSELNLSSLELGDSALYFCASSVGQGSQPQHFGDGTRLSIL.

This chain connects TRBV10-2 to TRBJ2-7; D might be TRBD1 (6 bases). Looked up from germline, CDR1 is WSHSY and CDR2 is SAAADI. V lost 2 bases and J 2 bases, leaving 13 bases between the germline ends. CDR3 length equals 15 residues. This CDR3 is CASSEQVGGPYEQYF. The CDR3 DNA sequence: TGCGCCAGCAGTGAGCAAGTAGGGGGTCCCTACGAGCAGTACTTC.

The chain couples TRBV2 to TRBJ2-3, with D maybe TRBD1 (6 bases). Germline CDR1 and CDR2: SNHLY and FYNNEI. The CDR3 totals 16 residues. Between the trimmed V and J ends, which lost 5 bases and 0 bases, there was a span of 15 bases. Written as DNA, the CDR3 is TGTGCCAGCAGTCAACAGGGTAGACCTAGCACAGATACGCAGTATTTT. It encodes CASSQQGRPSTDTQYF. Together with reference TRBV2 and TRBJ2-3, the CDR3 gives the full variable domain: EPEVTQTPSHQVTQMGQEVILRCVPISNHLYFYWYRQILGQKVEFLVSFYNNEISEKSEIFDDQFSVERPDGSNFTLKIRSTKLEDSAMYFCASSQQGRPSTDTQYFGPGTRLTVL.

The CDR3 sequence is CASSAIGQGDYSNQPQHF. CDR3 DNA sequence: TGTGCCAGTAGTGCCATAGGACAGGGGGATTATAGCAATCAGCCCCAGCATTTT. This chain links TRBV19 with TRBJ1-5; 10 bases align to TRBD1. Germline CDR1 is LNHDA and CDR2 is SQIVND (reference sequence). V lost 5 bases, J lost 0 bases, and 10 bases stayed unmatched. CDR3 length equals 18 residues.

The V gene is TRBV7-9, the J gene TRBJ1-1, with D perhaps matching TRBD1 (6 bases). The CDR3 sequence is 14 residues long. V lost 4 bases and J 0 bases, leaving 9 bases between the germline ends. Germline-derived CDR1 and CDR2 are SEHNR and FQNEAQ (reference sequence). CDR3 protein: CASSSGQMNTEAFF. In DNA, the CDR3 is TGTGCCAGCAGCTCAGGACAGATGAACACTGAAGCTTTCTTT.

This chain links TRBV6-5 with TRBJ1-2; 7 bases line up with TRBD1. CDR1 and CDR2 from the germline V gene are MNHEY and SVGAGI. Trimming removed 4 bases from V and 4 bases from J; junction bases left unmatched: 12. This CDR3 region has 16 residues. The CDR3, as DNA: TGTGCCAGCAGTTCTAAACCTTCAGGGGGTCCCTATGGCTACACCTTC. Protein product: CASSSKPSGGPYGYTF.

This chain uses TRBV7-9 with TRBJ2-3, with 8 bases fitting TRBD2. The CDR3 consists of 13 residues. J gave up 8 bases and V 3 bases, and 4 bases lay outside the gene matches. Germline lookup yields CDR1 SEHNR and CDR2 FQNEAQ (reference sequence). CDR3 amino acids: CASSFGLAGTQYF. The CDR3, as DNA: TGTGCCAGCAGCTTCGGACTAGCTGGTACGCAGTATTTT. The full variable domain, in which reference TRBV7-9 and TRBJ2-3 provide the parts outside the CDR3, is DTGVSQNPRHKITKRGQNVTFRCDPISEHNRLYWYRQTLGQGPEFLTYFQNEAQLEKSRLLSDRFSAERPKGSFSTLEIQRTEQGDSAMYLCASSFGLAGTQYFGPGTRLTVL.

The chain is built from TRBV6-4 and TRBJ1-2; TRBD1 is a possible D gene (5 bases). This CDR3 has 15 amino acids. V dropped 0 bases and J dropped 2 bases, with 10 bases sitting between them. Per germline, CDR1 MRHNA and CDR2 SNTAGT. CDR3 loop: CASSDSRGGNYGYTF. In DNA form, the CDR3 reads TGTGCCAGCAGTGACTCGCGGGGCGGCAACTATGGCTACACCTTC.

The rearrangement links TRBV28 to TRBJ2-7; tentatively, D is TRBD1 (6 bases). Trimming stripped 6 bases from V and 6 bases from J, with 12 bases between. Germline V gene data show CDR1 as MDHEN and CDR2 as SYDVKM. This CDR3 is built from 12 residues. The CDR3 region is CASRSGAREQYF. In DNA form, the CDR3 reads TGTGCCAGCAGGTCAGGGGCGCGCGAGCAGTACTTC.